Listed below are T cell receptor beta chains from one sample, sequenced in a study of PD-1 blockade in classical Hodgkin lymphoma. Clones were read by immunoSEQ multiplex PCR, and TCRdb kept only the in-frame ones, dropping some. The sample has around 14,000 clones, roughly nine tenths seen once. Sequenced sample: CD8+ T cells from blood. Source of these receptors: a human donor with classical Hodgkin lymphoma. Each CDR3 is given with its conserved first and last residue. A D gene is named only where the DNA matches it firmly. Rows may omit the clone size; those that give it use once, few, many or a size class.

v_gene: TRBV15
d_gene: TRBD1
j_gene: TRBJ2-7
abundance: .
CDR3nt: TGTGCCACCAGCGGACAGGGCTACGAGCAGTACTTC
CDR3aa: CATSGQGYEQYF

v_gene: TRBV28
d_gene: .
j_gene: TRBJ2-2
abundance: .
CDR3nt: TGTGCCAGCAGTCAGACAGGAACCGGGGAGCTGTTTTTT
CDR3aa: CASSQTGTGELFF

v_gene: TRBV4-1
d_gene: .
j_gene: TRBJ2-1
abundance: .
CDR3nt: TGCGCCAGCAGCCAAGTGGGCTACCAGGGGAATGAGCAGTTCTTC
CDR3aa: CASSQVGYQGNEQFF

v_gene: TRBV5-1
d_gene: TRBD1
j_gene: TRBJ1-2
abundance: .
CDR3nt: TGCGCCAGCAGCTGGGACAGGGGCTATGGCTACACCTTC
CDR3aa: CASSWDRGYGYTF

v_gene: TRBV2
d_gene: .
j_gene: TRBJ2-6
abundance: .
CDR3nt: TGTGCCACCAATCCCCACTCTGGGGCCAACGTCCTGACTTTC
CDR3aa: CATNPHSGANVLTF

v_gene: TRBV9
d_gene: .
j_gene: TRBJ1-1
abundance: once
CDR3nt: TGTGCCAGCAGCCGCCCTCCGAAACTTGAAGCTTTCTTT
CDR3aa: CASSRPPKLEAFF

v_gene: TRBV7-9
d_gene: .
j_gene: TRBJ1-1
abundance: .
CDR3nt: TGTGCCAGCTCCTCTGTCGGGGACACTGAAGCTTTCTTT
CDR3aa: CASSSVGDTEAFF

v_gene: TRBV6-6
d_gene: TRBD2
j_gene: TRBJ2-1
abundance: .
CDR3nt: TGTGCCAGCAGTAAAAGCGGGACTTACAATGAGCAGTTCTTC
CDR3aa: CASSKSGTYNEQFF

v_gene: TRBV11-2
d_gene: .
j_gene: TRBJ1-1
abundance: .
CDR3nt: TGTGCCAGCAGCGCACTTACTGTGGGGAGTCAGGCTGAAGCTTTCTTT
CDR3aa: CASSALTVGSQAEAFF

v_gene: TRBV4-1
d_gene: .
j_gene: TRBJ2-3
abundance: .
CDR3nt: TGCGCCAGCAGCCCAGGACATGTTACAGATACGCAGTATTTT
CDR3aa: CASSPGHVTDTQYF

v_gene: TRBV7-8
d_gene: .
j_gene: TRBJ2-7
abundance: once
CDR3nt: TGTGCCAGCAGCTTAGCCGGACCGACCTACGAGCAGTACTTC
CDR3aa: CASSLAGPTYEQYF

v_gene: TRBV5-5
d_gene: TRBD2
j_gene: TRBJ2-2
abundance: .
CDR3nt: TGTGCCAGCAGCTTGCGGCTAGCGGGAGGGTCGGACACCGGGGAGCTGTTTTTT
CDR3aa: CASSLRLAGGSDTGELFF

v_gene: TRBV11-3
d_gene: .
j_gene: TRBJ1-1
abundance: .
CDR3nt: TGTGCCAGCAGCTTAGATGAGGAGGGGTTGAACACTGAAGCTTTCTTT
CDR3aa: CASSLDEEGLNTEAFF

v_gene: TRBV29-1
d_gene: TRBD1
j_gene: TRBJ2-2
abundance: once
CDR3nt: TGCAGCGTTCGGACAGGGGTATGGGGCACCGGGGAGCTGTTTTTT
CDR3aa: CSVRTGVWGTGELFF

v_gene: TRBV19
d_gene: TRBD1
j_gene: TRBJ1-2
abundance: .
CDR3nt: TGTGCCAGTAGTACCTGGACAGGGGAACTTAACTATGGCTACACCTTC
CDR3aa: CASSTWTGELNYGYTF

v_gene: TRBV30
d_gene: TRBD2
j_gene: TRBJ2-2
abundance: .
CDR3nt: TGTGCCTGGAGGGTAGCGGGAGGGTGGGGCACCGGGGAGCTGTTTTTT
CDR3aa: CAWRVAGGWGTGELFF

v_gene: TRBV29-1
d_gene: .
j_gene: TRBJ2-6
abundance: .
CDR3nt: TGCAGCTGTTGGGGGGAAGGGGCCAACGTCCTGACTTTC
CDR3aa: CSCWGEGANVLTF

v_gene: TRBV28
d_gene: .
j_gene: TRBJ1-1
abundance: .
CDR3nt: TGTGCCAGCAGTTTCCGCGGGAGGGGGATAATGAACACTGAAGCTTTCTTT
CDR3aa: CASSFRGRGIMNTEAFF

v_gene: TRBV7-9
d_gene: .
j_gene: TRBJ2-1
abundance: .
CDR3nt: TGTGCCAGCAGCTTAGCGCTAGCTCCCGAGCAGTTCTTC
CDR3aa: CASSLALAPEQFF